These 27 T cell receptor beta chains came from one sample sequenced in a study of blood T cell repertoires in COVID-19. TCRdb keeps only in-frame clones here, not all; method: immunoSEQ multiplex PCR. The data hold tens of thousands of clones, with over 85% observed a single time. The sample was peripheral blood. Source of these receptors: a man older than 75 with active or convalescent COVID-19.

The chain uses TRBV3-1 (or the pseudogene TRBV3-2) and TRBJ2-1, with TRBD2 as a possible D gene (5 bases). Germline CDR1 and CDR2: LGHDT and YNNKEL (reference sequence). Trimming took off 1 base at V and 6 bases at J, with 10 bases between the two ends. CDR3 length equals 14 residues. The CDR3 bases are TGTGCCAGCAGCCAAGGAACTAGAGGCAATGAGCAGTTCTTC. Protein product: CASSQGTRGNEQFF.

This CDR3 reads CASSVMGLLYGYTF. The CDR3 nucleotides are TGTGCCAGCAGTGTTATGGGACTGCTGTATGGCTACACCTTC. This rearrangement joins TRBV28 to TRBJ1-2; D is possibly TRBD1 (5 bases). Per germline, CDR1 MDHEN and CDR2 SYDVKM. V gave up 5 bases and J gave up 5 bases, with 15 bases separating them. The CDR3 runs 14 residues.

This chain uses TRBV11-2 with TRBJ2-2; possibly TRBD2 for D (5 bases). Germline values: CDR1 SGHAT, CDR2 FQNNGV. Deletions cut 0 bases from V and 0 bases from J, with 11 bases between. The CDR3 has 17 residues. The CDR3 DNA reads as TGTGCCAGCAGCTTAGATCTTGAGCGGTCGAACACCGGGGAGCTGTTTTTT. It yields the protein CASSLDLERSNTGELFF.

This clone was recorded only once. The gene calls are TRBV28 and TRBJ2-7, with D possibly being TRBD1 (6 bases). The germline V and J ends were trimmed by 6 bases and 3 bases, with 15 bases remaining between them. CDR3 size: 14 residues. CDR1 and CDR2 from the germline V gene are MDHEN and SYDVKM. The CDR3 is CASSLWDKLYEQYF. CDR3 in DNA: TGTGCCAGCAGCCTATGGGACAAACTCTACGAGCAGTACTTC.

A note on this clone: A read error may account for a junction end that differs from germline. The V gene is TRBV2, the J gene TRBJ1-2; a weak D match, TRBD1 (5 bases). Germline loops: CDR1 SNHLY, CDR2 FYNNEI. The CDR3 loop spans 11 amino acids. CDR3: CASSPGLRCAF. In nucleotides, the CDR3 is TGTGCCAGCAGTCCGGGACTGCGTTGTGCCTTC.

The chain has TRBV28 and TRBJ1-2; the match to TRBD1 covers 8 bases. Losses at the gene ends were 3 bases for V and 5 bases for J; bases not matched to a gene: 8. Germline CDR1 reads MDHEN; CDR2 reads SYDVKM. The CDR3 runs to 15 residues. CDR3 in amino acids: CASSLMAGGRYGYTF. CDR3 nucleotides: TGTGCCAGCAGTTTGATGGCAGGGGGCAGATATGGCTACACCTTC.

The chain links TRBV7-6 to TRBJ2-3; 7 positions agree with TRBD2. The CDR3 extends over 14 amino acids. Germline V gives CDR1 SGHVS, CDR2 FNYEAQ. J gave up 5 bases and V 1 base, and 3 bases lay outside the gene matches. DNA of the CDR3: TGTGCCAGCAGCTTAGGGGGGGAGGGAGATACGCAGTATTTT. It yields the protein CASSLGGEGDTQYF.

Here the CDR3 reads CASSLGGGVGQEAFF. CDR3 in DNA: TGTGCCAGCAGCTTAGGTGGTGGGGTGGGACAGGAAGCTTTCTTT. The rearrangement joins TRBV11-2 to TRBJ1-1, with 7 bases fitting TRBD1. The CDR3 covers 15 residues. The V and J ends lost 1 base and 8 bases, in that order; junction bases with no gene match: 10. CDR1 and CDR2 from the germline V gene are SGHAT and FQNNGV.

The chain carries TRBV19 and TRBJ1-1; maybe TRBD1 (6 bases). Trimming took off 6 bases at V and 2 bases at J, with 16 bases between the two ends. The germline V gene encodes CDR1 LNHDA and CDR2 SQIVND (reference sequence). The CDR3 extends over 15 amino acids. The CDR3 loop reads CASSSTGSSNTEAFF. The CDR3 DNA reads TGTGCCAGTAGCTCCACAGGGTCCTCCAACACTGAAGCTTTCTTT.

The rearrangement uses TRBV9 and TRBJ2-3; 12 bases are a match to TRBD2. Germline lookup yields CDR1 SGDLS and CDR2 YYNGEE. The CDR3 runs 16 residues. V dropped 0 bases and J dropped 7; count of bases not matched to a gene: 6. The CDR3 reads CASSVVASGGANTQYF. The CDR3 DNA follows: TGTGCCAGCAGCGTAGTGGCTAGCGGGGGGGCGAATACGCAGTATTTT.

This CDR3 is CASSSNQGIQPQHF. In nucleotides, the CDR3 is TGTGCCAGCAGCTCAAACCAGGGGATTCAGCCCCAGCATTTT. The J gene is TRBJ1-5, the V gene TRBV7-2, with a tentative D call TRBD1 (6 bases). The CDR3 consists of 14 residues. Germline CDR1 and CDR2: SGHTA and FQGNSA. Trimming took 4 bases from V and 6 from J, leaving 13 bases between them.

This chain connects TRBV10-3 to TRBJ2-1; 7 bases align to TRBD2. From germline, CDR1 is ENHRY and CDR2 SYGVKD. The CDR3 totals 13 residues. With V trimmed by 3 bases and J by 5 bases, 1 base remained unmatched. The CDR3 coding sequence is TGTGCCATCAGTGAACTAGCGAACAATGAGCAGTTCTTC. It is translated as CAISELANNEQFF.

The chain combines TRBV5-1 with TRBJ2-7, with D unresolved. The CDR3 covers 15 residues. Trimming shortened V by 4 bases and J by 3 bases, and 17 bases separated the two germline ends. CDR1 SGHRS and CDR2 YFSETQ come from the germline V gene. The CDR3 loop is CASSPTTETDYEQYF. For the CDR3, the DNA is TGCGCCAGCAGCCCTACAACCGAAACAGACTACGAGCAGTACTTC.

This clone was seen a handful of times. The J gene is TRBJ2-2, the V gene TRBV19, with 9 nucleotides matching TRBD1. The length of the CDR3 is 15 residues. Per germline, CDR1 LNHDA and CDR2 SQIVND (reference sequence). J lost 1 base, V lost 5 bases, and 2 bases had no gene match. CDR3 region: CASSPGQGNTGELFF. The CDR3 nucleotides read TGTGCCAGTAGTCCGGGACAGGGGAACACCGGGGAGCTGTTTTTT.

The rearrangement uses TRBV7-2 and TRBJ1-2; 9 nucleotides line up with TRBD1. This CDR3 contains 16 residues. Germline V CDR1 and CDR2: SGHTA, FQGNSA. The V gene end was trimmed by 7 bases and the J gene end by 5 bases; junction bases not matched to a gene: 14. CDR3 bases: TGTGCCAGCACCCCAAACCTGGGACAGGGTTCATATGGCTACACCTTC. It encodes CASTPNLGQGSYGYTF.

The chain uses TRBV5-1 and TRBJ2-7, with 14 bases lining up with TRBD2. The CDR3 spans 16 residues. J gave up 7 bases and V 0 bases, and 6 bases lay outside the gene matches. CDR1 and CDR2 (germline): SGHRS, YFSETQ. The CDR3 is CASSLGLAGGPGEQYF. CDR3 nucleotide sequence: TGCGCCAGCAGCTTGGGACTAGCGGGGGGGCCGGGAGAGCAGTACTTC.

The rearrangement uses TRBV28 and TRBJ2-1; no clear D gene. V lost 4 bases, J lost 0 bases, and 7 bases lay in between. Germline-derived CDR1 and CDR2 are MDHEN and SYDVKM. This CDR3 is built from 14 residues. The CDR3 DNA follows: TGTGCCAGCAGTTCGCGTGGCTCCTACAATGAGCAGTTCTTC. Its translation is CASSSRGSYNEQFF.

There are a few counts of this clone. The V and J genes are TRBV5-1 and TRBJ2-3, with a tentative D call TRBD1 (7 bases). CDR1 and CDR2 (germline): SGHRS, YFSETQ. CDR3 length: 15 residues. The V and J ends lost 4 bases and 4 bases respectively, with 16 bases between them. The CDR3 DNA is TGCGCCAGCAGCCTACGACAGGGCGGGGCAGATACGCAGTATTTT. Amino acid sequence: CASSLRQGGADTQYF.

The chain combines TRBV5-6 with TRBJ2-7, with 9 bases that match TRBD2. Per the germline V gene, CDR1 is SGHDT and CDR2 is YYEEEE. The trim removed 4 bases at V and 0 bases at J, leaving 8 bases unmatched. This CDR3 comprises 16 residues. CDR3 DNA sequence: TGTGCCAGCAGCAGAATTAGCGGGAGTGGCTCCTACGAGCAGTACTTC. Amino acids: CASSRISGSGSYEQYF.

V is TRBV4-1 and J is TRBJ1-2; TRBD1 agrees at 7 bases. The V segment lost 3 bases and the J segment 0 bases; nucleotides outside the gene matches: 1. This CDR3 spans 14 amino acids. Germline V gene sequence: CDR1 MGHRA, CDR2 YSYEKL. CDR3 loop: CASSQTGTNYGYTF. The DNA of the CDR3 is TGCGCCAGCAGCCAGACAGGGACTAACTATGGCTACACCTTC.

This clone came up a few times. Different DNA sequences within this sample yield the same CDR3. The DNA for the CDR3 is TGTGCCAGCAGTGAAGGGGCTGGTGGAAACACCATATATTTT. Translating gives CASSEGAGGNTIYF. The chain couples TRBV2 to TRBJ1-3; D unresolved. The V end lost 1 base, the J end lost 3 bases, and 7 bases lay between the germline ends. CDR3 length: 14 amino acids. CDR1 is SNHLY, CDR2 FYNNEI, per germline.

The V gene is TRBV11-2, the J gene TRBJ2-5; no firm D call. The V and J ends lost 3 bases and 1 base respectively, with 9 bases between them. Per the germline V gene, CDR1 is SGHAT and CDR2 is FQNNGV. This CDR3 has 14 amino acids. CDR3 nucleotides: TGTGCCAGCAGCTTTTCCCAATCCCAAGAGACCCAGTACTTC. This sequence encodes CASSFSQSQETQYF.

This rearrangement joins TRBV7-9 to TRBJ1-4, with 8 bases aligning to TRBD1. This CDR3 has 14 amino acids. Looked up from germline, CDR1 is SEHNR and CDR2 is FQNEAQ (reference sequence). J was trimmed by 6 bases and V by 3 bases; bases with no gene match: 3. For the CDR3, the DNA is TGTGCCAGCAGCTTGCAGGGGGCTTATGAAAAACTGTTTTTT. This sequence encodes CASSLQGAYEKLFF.

The chain has TRBV9 and TRBJ1-6; 7 bases fit TRBD1. The CDR3 covers 14 residues. V lost 4 bases and J lost 10; bases outside the gene matches: 8. Germline CDR1 and CDR2: SGDLS and YYNGEE. The CDR3 DNA follows: TGTGCCAGCAGCATCGACAGGGTCGAGTCACCCCTCCACTTT. It yields the protein CASSIDRVESPLHF.

V is TRBV29-1 and J is TRBJ2-1; 13 nucleotides agree with TRBD2. With V trimmed by 3 bases and J by 10 bases, 6 bases remained unmatched. Germline lookup yields CDR1 SQVTM and CDR2 ANQGSEA. The CDR3 is 14 residues long. In DNA, the CDR3 is TGCAGCGTTGACCGACTAGCGGGAGGAAGGGAGCAGTTCTTC. It is translated as CSVDRLAGGREQFF.

The chain combines TRBV11-2 with TRBJ2-3; unclear D gene. CDR3 length: 14 amino acids. V shed 0 bases and J shed 2 bases, with 6 bases lying between them. Germline V gene sequence: CDR1 SGHAT, CDR2 FQNNGV. DNA of the CDR3: TGTGCCAGCAGCTTAGATCAGATCACAGATACGCAGTATTTT. Amino acids: CASSLDQITDTQYF.

The CDR3 DNA is TGTGCCAGCTCACCCTTTCAGGGGCATGGAGATACGCAGTATTTT. Translation: CASSPFQGHGDTQYF. The rearrangement uses TRBV18 and TRBJ2-3; D is possibly TRBD1 (6 bases). Trimming left V 3 bases short and J 5 bases short, with 15 bases between. The germline V gene encodes CDR1 KGHSH and CDR2 LQKENI. There are 15 residues in the CDR3.